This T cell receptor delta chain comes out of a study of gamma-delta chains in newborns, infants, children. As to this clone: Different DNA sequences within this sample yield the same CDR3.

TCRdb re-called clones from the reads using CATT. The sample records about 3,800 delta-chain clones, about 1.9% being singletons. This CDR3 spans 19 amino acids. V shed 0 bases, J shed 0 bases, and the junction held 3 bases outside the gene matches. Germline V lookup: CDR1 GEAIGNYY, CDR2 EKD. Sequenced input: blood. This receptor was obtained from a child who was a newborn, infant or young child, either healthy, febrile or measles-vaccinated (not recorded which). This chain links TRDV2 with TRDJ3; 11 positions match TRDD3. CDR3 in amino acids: CACDTWGIRSSWDTRQMFF. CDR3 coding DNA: TGTGCCTGTGACACCTGGGGGATACGCAGCTCCTGGGACACCCGACAGATGTTTTTC.